This T cell receptor beta chain is drawn from a study of cytomegalovirus exposure and HLA in healthy donors. Turning to the study itself: The approximately 120 validation repertoires, a later analysis reported, used the same platform as the 666 first-cohort repertoires. Study conclusions and caveats: Some TCR beta chains (more than 150 of them) were listed as cytomegalovirus-associated. The classifier reportedly diagnosed cytomegalovirus status with high sensitivity and specificity.

The donors were in the approximately 130-subject validation cohort, distinct from the approximately 700-subject first cohort. Per the germline V gene, CDR1 is SGHTA and CDR2 is FQGNSA. The CDR3 runs 14 residues. Trimming left V 3 bases short and J 9 bases short, with 15 bases between. Measured with immunoSEQ multiplex PCR; TCRdb has only the in-frame clones, and not every one. The table has roughly 57,000 clones, 93% seen once. For this clone: Its specificity is not known.

Input material: PBMCs. This sequence originates from a woman between 18 and 30 years old in good health and CMV-seropositive. The chain joins TRBV7-2 to TRBJ2-1, with D perhaps TRBD1 (5 bases). The CDR3 spells CASSFPQGMAEQFF. The CDR3 nucleotides read TGTGCCAGCAGCTTCCCCCAGGGCATGGCTGAGCAGTTCTTC.